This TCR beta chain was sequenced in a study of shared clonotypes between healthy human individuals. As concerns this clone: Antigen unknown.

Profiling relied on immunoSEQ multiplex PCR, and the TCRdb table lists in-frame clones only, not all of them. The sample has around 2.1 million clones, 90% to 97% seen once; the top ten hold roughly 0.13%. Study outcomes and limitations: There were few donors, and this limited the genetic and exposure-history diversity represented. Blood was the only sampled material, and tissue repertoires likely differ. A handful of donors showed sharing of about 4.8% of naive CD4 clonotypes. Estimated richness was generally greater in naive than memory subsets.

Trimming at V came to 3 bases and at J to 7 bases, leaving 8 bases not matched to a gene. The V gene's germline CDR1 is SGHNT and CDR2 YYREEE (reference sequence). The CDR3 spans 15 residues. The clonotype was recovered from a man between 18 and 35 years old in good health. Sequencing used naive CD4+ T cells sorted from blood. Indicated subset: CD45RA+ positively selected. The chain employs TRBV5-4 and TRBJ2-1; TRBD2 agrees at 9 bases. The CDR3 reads CASSYSGRSLNEQFF. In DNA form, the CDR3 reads TGTGCCAGCAGCTATAGCGGGAGATCCCTAAATGAGCAGTTCTTC.